Below, 10 T cell receptor beta chains from the same sample are listed, as sequenced in a study of patients and donors after allogeneic stem cell transplantation. MiXCR, applied by TCRdb to the RT-PCR reads, yields one record per CDR3 protein. The sample consists of some 960,000 distinct CDR3 sequences, about a sixth of them appearing once. Source material: blood, either unsorted or a sorted T cell fraction (not recorded which). All receptors derive from a human donor who was either an allogeneic HSCT recipient or a stem cell or donor lymphocyte infusion donor (not recorded which). It is not recorded whose cells these are; they may come from a transplant donor.

This clonotype has more than one count but fewer than ten. The CDR3 region is CASSEPSYGYTF. In DNA, the CDR3 is TGTGCCAGCAGTGAACCATCGTATGGCTACACCTTC. The chain uses TRBV25-1 and TRBJ1-2, with D hard to call. The V end lost 2 bases, the J end lost 5 bases, and 6 bases lay between the germline ends. The CDR3 length is 12 residues. Germline CDR1 and CDR2: MGHDK and SYGVNS.

The V and J genes are TRBV2 and TRBJ1-6, with D possibly TRBD1 on 5 matching bases. Germline CDR1 and CDR2: SNHLY and FYNNEI. Trimming stripped 0 bases from V and 8 bases from J, with 20 bases between. The CDR3 runs to 18 residues. CDR3 DNA sequence: TGTGCCAGCAGTGAAGCGCTTCAAGTTGGGACCAGCGATTCACCCCTCCACTTT. Amino acids: CASSEALQVGTSDSPLHF.

The V and J genes are TRBV28 and TRBJ1-5; perhaps TRBD1 as D (5 bases). There are 15 residues in the CDR3. V was pared by 5 bases and J by 11 bases, with 22 bases between. CDR1 MDHEN and CDR2 SYDVKM come from the germline V gene. CDR3 sequence: CASSPYWDGGKAQHF. For the CDR3, the DNA is TGTGCCAGCAGTCCTTATTGGGACGGCGGAAAGGCCCAGCATTTT. Full variable domain (outside the CDR3, taken from reference TRBV28 and TRBJ1-5): DVKVTQSSRYLVKRTGEKVFLECVQDMDHENMFWYRQDPGLGLRLIYFSYDVKMKEKGDIPEGYSVSREKKERFSLILESASTNQTSMYLCASSPYWDGGKAQHFGDGTRLSIL.

The rearrangement links TRBV5-1 to TRBJ2-1, with 7 bases that match TRBD1. V shed 2 bases and J 3 bases; nucleotides not matched to a gene: 5. From germline, CDR1 is SGHRS and CDR2 YFSETQ. This CDR3 has 15 residues. The CDR3 DNA sequence: TGCGCCAGCAGCTTCGGAGGACAGGTCTACAATGAGCAGTTCTTC. This sequence encodes CASSFGGQVYNEQFF.

The chain joins TRBV4-2 to TRBJ1-4; 9 bases are shared with TRBD1. The CDR3 length is 16 residues. With V trimmed by 0 bases and J by 9 bases, 8 bases remained unmatched. The germline CDR1 and CDR2 sequences are LGHNA and YNFKEQ. CDR3 loop: CASSQEVTGGLKKLFF. The CDR3 bases are TGTGCCAGCAGCCAAGAGGTGACAGGGGGTTTGAAAAAACTGTTTTTT.

This clonotype was seen only a few times. This rearrangement joins TRBV2 to TRBJ2-1; 11 nucleotides match TRBD2. Germline V gene sequence: CDR1 SNHLY, CDR2 FYNNEI. V was pared by 7 bases and J by 6 bases, with 8 bases of the junction left unmatched. The CDR3 covers 15 residues. DNA of the CDR3: TGTGCCAGCACCACTAGCGGGAGAGGCCCCAATGAGCAGTTCTTC. Its protein is CASTTSGRGPNEQFF. The whole variable domain, remainder taken from reference TRBV2 and TRBJ2-1, is EPEVTQTPSHQVTQMGQEVILRCVPISNHLYFYWYRQILGQKVEFLVSFYNNEISEKSEIFDDQFSVERPDGSNFTLKIRSTKLEDSAMYFCASTTSGRGPNEQFFGPGTRLTVL.

The chain links TRBV7-2 to TRBJ2-3; D unresolved. The CDR3 is made up of 16 amino acids. Deletions cut 0 bases from V and 1 base from J, with 11 bases between. Germline CDR1 and CDR2: SGHTA and FQGNSA. CDR3 nucleotide sequence: TGTGCCAGCAGCTTAGCGGCCGGGCGACGCACAGATACGCAGTATTTT. Its protein product is CASSLAAGRRTDTQYF.

This clonotype was counted between two and nine times. J is TRBJ1-2 and V is TRBV20-1; maybe TRBD1 (5 bases). Germline V CDR1 and CDR2: DFQATT, SNEGSKA (reference sequence). The CDR3 spans 16 residues. Trimming took 1 base from V and 7 from J, leaving 22 bases between them. The CDR3 protein is CSARGPTDRNGAGYTF. CDR3 nucleotide sequence: TGCAGTGCTAGAGGACCCACGGACCGCAATGGGGCTGGCTACACCTTC.

There are many counts of this clonotype. The chain uses TRBV5-1 and TRBJ1-1; 9 bases line up with TRBD1. Germline assignment: CDR1 SGHRS and CDR2 YFSETQ. J was trimmed by 1 base and V by 4 bases; bases with no gene match: 5. The CDR3 totals 15 residues. CDR3 nucleotide sequence: TGCGCCAGCAGCCCCCGGACAGGGGAGAACACTGAAGCTTTCTTT. Translated: CASSPRTGENTEAFF.

This clonotype was observed a few times. This rearrangement joins TRBV5-6 to TRBJ1-2, with 7 bases identical to TRBD1. V shed 4 bases and J 5 bases; nucleotides not matched to a gene: 8. CDR3 size: 14 residues. Looked up from germline, CDR1 is SGHDT and CDR2 is YYEEEE. The CDR3, as DNA: TGTGCCAGCAGCGCTGACAGGGCGCGTTATGGCTACACCTTC. It is translated as CASSADRARYGYTF.